This T cell receptor beta chain was sequenced in a study of CD8 T cells in Susac syndrome. Study outcomes and limitations: As the study acknowledged, the number of individuals who were part of its TCR sequencing and HLA analysis was relatively small.

cDNA came from roughly 0.53 to 1 ug RNA primed by random hexamers. Amplification of TCR beta CDR3 across 54 Vbeta and 13 Jbeta was performed with immunoSEQ multiplex PCR. TCRdb reprocessed the immunoSEQ multiplex PCR reads with MiXCR, giving one entry per CDR3 protein. The table has 69,000 or so distinct CDR3 sequences, about 94% seen once. The sequenced target, TCR beta, came from blood CD8+ and CD4+ T cells. TEMRA cells were FACS-enriched, and CD8+ and CD4+ T cells were isolated negatively. This clonotype appeared a single time. The antigen is unknown. The receptor was derived from a human donor with multiple sclerosis. Input material: CD8+ T cells from PBMCs.

CDR3 nucleotides: TGTGCCAGCACACAGACAGGGGCGACCTACGAGCAGTACTTC. Translating it yields CASTQTGATYEQYF. The chain links TRBV5-4 to TRBJ2-7; TRBD1 agrees at 8 bases. This CDR3 comprises 14 residues. V dropped 6 bases and J dropped 2; count of bases not matched to a gene: 7. The germline CDR1 and CDR2 sequences are SGHNT and YYREEE (reference sequence).